The 27 T cell receptor beta chains below were found in one sample sequenced in a study of human T cells and chemical hapten exposure. The time point was: patch test 3, about 24 weeks after DPC sensitization. The treatment denotes: therapeutic diphenylcyclopropenone sensitization with weekly scalp DPC. TCRdb reprocessed the RACE reads via MiXCR and lists one record per CDR3 protein. The sample consists of tens of thousands of distinct CDR3 sequences, around 11% of them appearing once. This specimen was whole blood, taken in connection with sensitization to the hapten diphenylcyclopropenone (DPC). Source of these receptors: a man aged 25 to 40 with alopecia areata. Some clones in this sample may be carry-over from other donors' samples.

This clonotype was seen repeatedly, ten times or more. The V call is TRBV28, the J call TRBJ2-1, with D perhaps matching TRBD2 (7 bases). Germline values: CDR1 MDHEN, CDR2 SYDVKM. The CDR3 sequence is 15 residues long. Trimming pared 5 bases from V and 0 bases from J, leaving 11 bases between. The CDR3, as DNA: TGTGCCAGCAGTCGGGGGGCCAGCTCCTACAATGAGCAGTTCTTC. Protein product: CASSRGASSYNEQFF.

The V call is TRBV5-6, the J call TRBJ1-4; 8 bases agree with TRBD1. Germline lookup yields CDR1 SGHDT and CDR2 YYEEEE. The V segment lost 4 bases and the J segment 0 bases; nucleotides outside the gene matches: 8. There are 17 residues in the CDR3. The CDR3 nucleotides read TGTGCCAGCAGCCCCTATCCACAGGGGGCAACTAATGAAAAACTGTTTTTT. As protein: CASSPYPQGATNEKLFF. Full variable domain (missing parts from reference TRBV5-6 and TRBJ1-4): DAGVTQSPTHLIKTRGQQVTLRCSPKSGHDTVSWYQQALGQGPQFIFQYYEEEERQRGNFPDRFSGHQFPNYSSELNVNALLLGDSALYLCASSPYPQGATNEKLFFGSGTQLSVL.

In this sample, this clonotype turned up a few times. The V gene is TRBV20-1, the J gene TRBJ1-6; TRBD1 aligns across 7 bases. The CDR3 totals 15 residues. The J segment lost 7 bases and the V segment lost 1 base, leaving 7 bases of the junction unmatched. The germline CDR1 and CDR2 sequences are DFQATT and SNEGSKA (reference sequence). CDR3 in amino acids: CSARGDRAGNSPLHF. The CDR3 nucleotides read TGCAGTGCTAGAGGCGACAGGGCCGGGAATTCACCCCTCCACTTT.

This clonotype is deemed medium-sized (0.01 to 0.1%). The J gene is TRBJ1-1, the V gene TRBV18, with D possibly being TRBD1 (6 bases). The CDR3 is 18 amino acids. The V gene's germline CDR1 is KGHSH and CDR2 LQKENI. The V gene lost 6 bases and the J gene lost 1 base, with 24 bases spanning the gap. CDR3 region: CASSLWGETGVGNTEAFF. CDR3 coding DNA: TGTGCCAGCTCCCTCTGGGGTGAGACAGGAGTGGGGAACACTGAAGCTTTCTTT.

This clonotype was picked up a small number of times. The genes are TRBV7-2 and TRBJ1-4; D unclear. The germline V gene has CDR1 SGHTA and CDR2 FQGNSA. This CDR3 region has 12 residues. V lost 8 bases and J lost 10, with 14 bases in between. CDR3 loop: CASGVFSGKLFF. The CDR3 DNA sequence: TGTGCCAGCGGGGTTTTCAGCGGAAAACTGTTTTTT.

The genes are TRBV7-6 and TRBJ1-2; D may be TRBD1 (6 bases). Germline-derived CDR1 and CDR2 are SGHVS and FNYEAQ. Trimming left V 1 base short and J 3 bases short, with 12 bases between. The CDR3 is 15 amino acids. CDR3: CASSLVEGGDYGYTF. CDR3 DNA: TGTGCCAGCAGCTTAGTGGAGGGGGGTGACTATGGCTACACCTTC. Filled out from reference TRBV7-6 and TRBJ1-2, the complete variable domain reads GAGVSQSPRYKVTKRGQDVALRCDPISGHVSLYWYRQALGQGPEFLTYFNYEAQQDKSGLPNDRFSAERPEGSISTLTIQRTEQRDSAMYRCASSLVEGGDYGYTFGSGTRLTVV.

The J gene is TRBJ1-2, the V gene TRBV7-2, with a possible D match to TRBD1 (5 bases). Trimming cost V 4 bases and J 3 bases, with 12 bases left between them. Per germline, CDR1 SGHTA and CDR2 FQGNSA. The CDR3 consists of 14 residues. The chain's CDR3 is CASSSPGTYYGYTF. The CDR3, as DNA: TGTGCCAGCAGCTCGCCAGGGACCTACTATGGCTACACCTTC.

The table lists this clonotype with many counts. The chain carries TRBV4-2 and TRBJ1-2, with D perhaps TRBD1 (5 bases). V was shortened by 0 bases and J by 8 bases, with 28 bases between the two germline ends. The CDR3 length is 19 residues. Germline V gene lookup returns CDR1 LGHNA and CDR2 YNFKEQ. Written as DNA, the CDR3 is TGTGCCAGCAGCCAAGATCTCCCCGGGACGTCAAATCTTCTAGGAGGCTACACCTTC. The encoded protein is CASSQDLPGTSNLLGGYTF.

This clonotype has more than one count but fewer than ten. The chain employs TRBV25-1 and TRBJ2-3; 7 nucleotides match TRBD2. Looked up from germline, CDR1 is MGHDK and CDR2 is SYGVNS. Germline trimming cut 1 base from V and 0 bases from J; bases unmatched to any gene: 7. This CDR3 contains 17 residues. CDR3 nucleotides: TGTGCCAGCAGTGAATCACGTGGCGGGAGTAGCACAGATACGCAGTATTTT. It yields the protein CASSESRGGSSTDTQYF.

This clonotype has just a few counts. The V gene is TRBV10-3, the J gene TRBJ1-4; 8 positions match TRBD1. This CDR3 is built from 15 residues. The trim removed 11 bases at V and 6 bases at J, leaving 14 bases unmatched. Germline CDR1 and CDR2: ENHRY and SYGVKD. CDR3 sequence: CALATRTGRDEKLFF. CDR3 DNA: TGTGCCCTAGCCACCCGGACAGGGAGGGATGAAAAACTGTTTTTT.

This clonotype was seen many times. The V gene is TRBV12-3 or TRBV12-4, the J gene TRBJ1-2; the match to TRBD1 covers 10 bases. The CDR3 runs to 14 residues. J gave up 8 bases and V 4 bases, and 7 bases lay outside the gene matches. CDR3 nucleotides: TGTGCCAGCAGTTCGGACAGGGGGATTAGCGGCTACACCTTC. Residues: CASSSDRGISGYTF.

In this sample, this clonotype turned up many times. This chain links TRBV7-9 with TRBJ1-1; 10 positions match TRBD1. This CDR3 is 17 amino acids long. V lost 4 bases, J lost 1 base, and 9 bases stayed unmatched. The V gene's germline CDR1 is SEHNR and CDR2 FQNEAQ (reference sequence). CDR3 nucleotide sequence: TGTGCCAGCAGCTCACCGGGACAGGGGCCGTCGAACACTGAAGCTTTCTTT. It yields the protein CASSSPGQGPSNTEAFF.

V gene TRBV7-9 combines with J gene TRBJ2-7, with D perhaps matching TRBD2 (6 bases). The V and J ends lost 4 bases and 6 bases respectively, with 10 bases between them. Germline assignment: CDR1 SEHNR and CDR2 FQNEAQ (reference sequence). The CDR3 is 12 amino acids. The CDR3 DNA follows: TGTGCCAGCAGCTCGATGGGAGGCGAGCAGTACTTC. Protein: CASSSMGGEQYF.

This clonotype was counted many times. J is TRBJ2-7 and V is TRBV3-1; 10 bases map to TRBD1. This CDR3 comprises 17 residues. V lost 1 base to trimming and J lost 2 bases; unmatched junction nucleotides: 8. Germline loops: CDR1 LGHDT, CDR2 YNNKEL (reference sequence). The CDR3 is CASSQVPTGGWTYEQYF. CDR3 in DNA: TGTGCCAGCAGCCAAGTCCCGACAGGGGGCTGGACCTACGAGCAGTACTTC.

Only a few counts were recorded for this clonotype. This chain uses TRBV9 with TRBJ2-1; TRBD1 matches at 8 bases. The V gene end was trimmed by 3 bases and the J gene end by 8 bases; junction bases not matched to a gene: 7. The germline V gene has CDR1 SGDLS and CDR2 YYNGEE. The CDR3 extends over 14 amino acids. The CDR3, as DNA: TGTGCCAGCAGCGCGCGGACAGGGTGGGATGAGCAGTTCTTC. Translation gives CASSARTGWDEQFF.

This clonotype was detected ten times or more. CDR3 coding DNA: TGTGCCAGCAGCTCCTCAGGGTCTCCTGGGTATGGCTACACCTTC. Its protein product is CASSSSGSPGYGYTF. The chain carries TRBV12-3 or TRBV12-4 and TRBJ1-2; TRBD1 might be the D (5 bases). This CDR3 has 15 residues. With 6 bases removed from V and 5 bases from J, the gap between germline ends came to 19 bases.

Here the CDR3 DNA reads TGCAGTGCTCGGGACTACTCGAACACCGGGGAGCTGTTTTTT. Its protein product is CSARDYSNTGELFF. The V and J genes are TRBV20-1 and TRBJ2-2, with 7 bases matching TRBD2. In germline, CDR1 is DFQATT, CDR2 SNEGSKA (reference sequence). The CDR3 totals 14 residues. V was pared by 5 bases and J by 0 bases, with 3 bases of the junction left unmatched.

This chain joins TRBV12-3 or TRBV12-4 and TRBJ1-2; the D gene is possibly TRBD1 (6 bases). CDR3 length: 20 amino acids. V was pared by 2 bases and J by 0 bases, with 25 bases between. CDR3 region: CASSLPGAGDLLPPNYGYTF. DNA for the CDR3: TGTGCCAGCAGTTTACCGGGGGCAGGGGACCTCCTCCCGCCTAACTATGGCTACACCTTC.

There are a few counts of this clonotype. The chain joins TRBV5-1 to TRBJ1-2; no firm D call. Germline CDR1 and CDR2: SGHRS and YFSETQ. Trimming cost V 0 bases and J 8 bases, with 8 bases left between them. The CDR3 totals 12 residues. The CDR3 nucleotides are TGCGCCAGCAGCTTGGAGCCCGGGGGCTACACCTTC. Protein product: CASSLEPGGYTF. Using reference TRBV5-1 and TRBJ1-2 for the parts outside the CDR3, the full variable domain is KAGVTQTPRYLIKTRGQQVTLSCSPISGHRSVSWYQQTPGQGLQFLFEYFSETQRNKGNFPGRFSGRQFSNSRSEMNVSTLELGDSALYLCASSLEPGGYTFGSGTRLTVV.

This clonotype was found many times. The rearrangement joins TRBV20-1 to TRBJ2-2; TRBD2 matches 10 bases. Per the germline V gene, CDR1 is DFQATT and CDR2 is SNEGSKA (reference sequence). The CDR3 totals 16 residues. With V trimmed by 4 bases and J by 4 bases, 9 bases remained unmatched. The CDR3 sequence is CSAIKLLAGVTGELFF. The CDR3 DNA reads TGCAGTGCTATAAAACTTCTAGCGGGGGTCACCGGGGAGCTGTTTTTT.

There are many counts of this clonotype. The gene calls are TRBV10-3 and TRBJ2-1; 8 nucleotides align to TRBD1. Losses at the gene ends were 4 bases for V and 2 bases for J; bases not matched to a gene: 10. CDR3 length equals 17 residues. Germline CDR1 is ENHRY and CDR2 is SYGVKD. CDR3: CAISGQPGQAAYNEQFF. The CDR3 nucleotides read TGTGCCATCAGTGGACAGCCGGGACAGGCAGCCTACAATGAGCAGTTCTTC.

This clonotype has a handful of counts. The V and J genes are TRBV9 and TRBJ2-3, with 11 positions matching TRBD2. Germline trimming cut 3 bases from V and 3 bases from J; bases unmatched to any gene: 6. There are 16 residues in the CDR3. Germline values: CDR1 SGDLS, CDR2 YYNGEE. Here the CDR3 reads CASSANVAGGTDTQYF. CDR3 coding DNA: TGTGCCAGCAGCGCTAACGTAGCGGGGGGGACAGATACGCAGTATTTT.

This clonotype was counted only a few times. The rearrangement joins TRBV4-1 to TRBJ2-6; TRBD1 matches 10 bases. Per germline, CDR1 MGHRA and CDR2 YSYEKL. J was trimmed by 4 bases and V by 3 bases; bases with no gene match: 9. The CDR3 has 18 residues. The CDR3 sequence: CASSHPGTGVSGANVLTF. CDR3 nucleotides: TGCGCCAGCAGCCATCCCGGGACAGGGGTGTCGGGGGCCAACGTCCTGACTTTC.

This clonotype was seen a handful of times. The V gene is TRBV5-5, the J gene TRBJ1-1; TRBD1 matches 10 bases. Germline CDR1 reads SGHKS; CDR2 reads YYEKEE (reference sequence). This CDR3 has 17 residues. After removal of 4 bases from V and 5 bases from J, the junction contained 14 bases not matched to a gene. CDR3 sequence reads: CASSPVPGQGRSTEAFF. CDR3 bases: TGTGCCAGCAGCCCCGTCCCGGGACAGGGGCGGTCGACTGAAGCTTTCTTT. Together with reference TRBV5-5 and TRBJ1-1, the CDR3 gives the full variable domain: DAGVTQSPTHLIKTRGQQVTLRCSPISGHKSVSWYQQVLGQGPQFIFQYYEKEERGRGNFPDRFSARQFPNYSSELNVNALLLGDSALYLCASSPVPGQGRSTEAFFGQGTRLTVV.

At least ten counts were recorded for this clonotype. The chain is built from TRBV11-2 and TRBJ2-6, with TRBD1 matching over 8 bases. This CDR3 contains 18 residues. The germline V gene has CDR1 SGHAT and CDR2 FQNNGV. J was trimmed by 3 bases and V by 1 base; bases with no gene match: 8. The CDR3 region has the DNA TGTGCCAGCAGCTTAGGGCGACAGGGGTTAAGTGGGGCCAACGTCCTGACTTTC. Translating it yields CASSLGRQGLSGANVLTF.

This clonotype occurred a few times. The V call is TRBV20-1, the J call TRBJ2-7; 9 nucleotides align to TRBD2. CDR1 and CDR2 from the germline V gene are DFQATT and SNEGSKA (reference sequence). J gave up 4 bases and V 5 bases, and 9 bases lay outside the gene matches. This CDR3 has 14 amino acids. In nucleotides, the CDR3 is TGCAGTGCTGCCCCCGGGACTAGCTCGTACGAGCAGTACTTC. Amino acid sequence: CSAAPGTSSYEQYF.

This clonotype was seen many times. V usage is TRBV11-2 and J usage is TRBJ1-5; no clear D gene. Germline CDR1 reads SGHAT; CDR2 reads FQNNGV. The CDR3 is 13 amino acids. The V gene lost 2 bases and the J gene lost 0 bases, with 2 bases spanning the gap. Here the CDR3 DNA reads TGTGCCAGCAGCTTAAATAGCAATCAGCCCCAGCATTTT. This codes for CASSLNSNQPQHF.